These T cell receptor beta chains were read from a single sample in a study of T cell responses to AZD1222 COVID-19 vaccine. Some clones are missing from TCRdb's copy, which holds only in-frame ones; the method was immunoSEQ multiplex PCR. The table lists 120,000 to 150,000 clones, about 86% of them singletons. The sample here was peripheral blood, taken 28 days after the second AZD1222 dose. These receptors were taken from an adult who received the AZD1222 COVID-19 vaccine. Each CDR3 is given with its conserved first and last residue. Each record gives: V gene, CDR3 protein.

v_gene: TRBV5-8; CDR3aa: CASRGRVSYEQYF
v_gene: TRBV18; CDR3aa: CASSPWDTNSPLHF
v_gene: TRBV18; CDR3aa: CASSEGQGFPYEQYF
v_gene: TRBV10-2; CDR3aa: CASSVGSGNTIYF
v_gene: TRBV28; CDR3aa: CASRRRYEQYF
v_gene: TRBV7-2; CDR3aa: CASSTGLAGDTQYF
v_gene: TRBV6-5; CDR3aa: CASSYDRLNTEAFF
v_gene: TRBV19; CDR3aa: CASSWPMNTEAFF
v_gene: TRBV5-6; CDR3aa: CASSFNTGGSTDTQYF
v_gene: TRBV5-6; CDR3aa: CASSFGMNEQFF
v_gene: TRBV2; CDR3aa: CASLGDLNQPQHF
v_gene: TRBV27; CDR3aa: CASSLRYREGYNEQFF
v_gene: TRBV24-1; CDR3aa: CATPRVNTEAFF
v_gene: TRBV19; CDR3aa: CASSGSKGQGALNTEAFF
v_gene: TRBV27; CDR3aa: CASSFTGLMNTEAFF
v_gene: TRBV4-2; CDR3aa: CASSQDLAAGGLNTQYF
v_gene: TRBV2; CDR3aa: CASSEMRGRQETQYF
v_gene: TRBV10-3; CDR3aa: CAISESLLNTGELFF
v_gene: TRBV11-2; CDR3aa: CASSLGREKPQHF
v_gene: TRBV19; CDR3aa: CASSAPRTGGSYEQYF
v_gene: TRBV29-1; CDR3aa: CSVVKMIRTEPWDTQYF
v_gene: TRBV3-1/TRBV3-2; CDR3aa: CASSQGTATNEKLFF
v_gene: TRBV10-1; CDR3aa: CASSPGYNQPQHF
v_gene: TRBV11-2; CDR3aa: CASSLVRTLQETQYF
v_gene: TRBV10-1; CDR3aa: CASSDSLAGPETQYF
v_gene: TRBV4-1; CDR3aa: CASSSPGTGLSGANVLTF
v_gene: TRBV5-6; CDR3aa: CASSGLEQYF
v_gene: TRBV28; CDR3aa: CASSLTVSNQPQHF
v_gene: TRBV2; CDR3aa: CASMSDAETQYF
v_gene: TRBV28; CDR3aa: CASSPTGGEDEKLFF
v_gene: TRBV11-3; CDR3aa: CASSNLGLAGDLADTQYF
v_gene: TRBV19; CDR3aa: CASSQGVLSVDEQFF
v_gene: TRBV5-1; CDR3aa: CASRGLAGTPQETQYF
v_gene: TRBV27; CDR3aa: CASSSLFSSYNEQFF
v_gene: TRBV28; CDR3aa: CASSSLTGTTYNEQFF
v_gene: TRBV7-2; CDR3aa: CASSFPVFNEQFF
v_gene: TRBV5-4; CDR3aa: CASSLAGRNEQYF
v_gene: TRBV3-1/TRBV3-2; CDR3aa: CASSKVPWTGGDTATNEKLFF
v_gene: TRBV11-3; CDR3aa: CASSFIGEGEQYF
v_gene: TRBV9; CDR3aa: CASSVASGRTNEQFF
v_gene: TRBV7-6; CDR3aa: CASSLVPQGADTQYF
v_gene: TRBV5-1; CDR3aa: CASTQSATTNEKLFF
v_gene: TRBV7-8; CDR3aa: CASSFGLAGARSYNEQFF
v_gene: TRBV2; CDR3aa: CASSVGPPWFDTQYF
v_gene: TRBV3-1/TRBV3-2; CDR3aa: CASSHPGQGIETQYF
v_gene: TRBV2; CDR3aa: CASSLDSTNYGYTF
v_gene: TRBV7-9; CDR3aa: CASSLVLGQQETQYF